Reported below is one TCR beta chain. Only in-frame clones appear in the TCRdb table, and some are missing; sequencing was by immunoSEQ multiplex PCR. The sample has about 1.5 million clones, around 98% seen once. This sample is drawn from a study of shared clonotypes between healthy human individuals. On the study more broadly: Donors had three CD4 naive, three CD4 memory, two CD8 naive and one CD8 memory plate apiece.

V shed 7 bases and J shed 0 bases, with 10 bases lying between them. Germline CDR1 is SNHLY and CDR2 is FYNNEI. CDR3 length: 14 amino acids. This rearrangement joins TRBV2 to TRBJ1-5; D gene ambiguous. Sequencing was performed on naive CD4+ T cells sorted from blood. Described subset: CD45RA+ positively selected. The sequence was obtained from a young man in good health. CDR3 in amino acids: CASKSGYSNQPQHF. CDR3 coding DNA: TGTGCCAGCAAGTCAGGATATAGCAATCAGCCCCAGCATTTT.